This entry is about one TCR beta chain. Its antigen is unidentified. This sample is part of a study of tissue T cells after allogeneic stem cell transplantation. Overall study results and limits: TCR repertoires tracked anatomic similarity, regardless of disease or transplant status.

Libraries were prepared by immunoSEQ multiplex PCR; TCRdb keeps only in-frame clonotypes and omits some of them. The sample contains 2,200 or so clones, around three fifths of which appear only once. Steroid-refractory graft-versus-host disease after allogeneic hematopoietic cell transplant qualified adults for prospective research-autopsy enrollment. Every graft-versus-host disease patient had gastrointestinal disease and got several lines of graft-versus-host disease therapy. Germline values: CDR1 LGHDT, CDR2 YNNKEL (reference sequence). With 1 base removed from V and 0 bases from J, the gap between germline ends came to 15 bases. The CDR3 extends over 17 amino acids.

This sequence was found in a male patient aged 60 or older with steroid-refractory graft-versus-host disease after an allogeneic stem cell transplant. A subset of T cells may come from the graft donor. This chain links TRBV3-1 (or the pseudogene TRBV3-2) with TRBJ1-1, with a tentative D call TRBD1 (6 bases). This specimen was ileal tissue, taken at autopsy. In DNA, the CDR3 is TGTGCCAGCAGCCAAGGGGGATCGACAGGATTGAACACTGAAGCTTTCTTT. Amino acids: CASSQGGSTGLNTEAFF.